One and the same sample provided the 12 T cell receptor beta chains below, sequenced in a study of spatial heterogeneity in lung cancer. Overall study results and limits: How many expanded intratumoral alpha and beta TCRs were present tracked the tumor mutation count, which was a count of nonsynonymous mutations.

Time point noted: sample taken at primary tumor resection. These receptors' antigens are unknown. TCRdb itself ran the 5' RACE reads through MiXCR, one entry per CDR3 protein. The sample yields some 23,000 distinct CDR3 sequences, roughly 9% seen once. Source: lung tumor tissue, taken at surgery. All receptors derive from a male donor with early-stage non-small cell lung cancer.

A few counts support this clonotype. This chain connects TRBV27 to TRBJ2-7; 7 nucleotides agree with TRBD2. V dropped 0 bases and J dropped 3; count of bases not matched to a gene: 5. Germline V gene sequence: CDR1 MNHEY, CDR2 SMNVEV (reference sequence). CDR3 length: 15 residues. The CDR3 DNA follows: TGTGCCAGCAGTTTATCCTGGGGGGGGGTCTACGAGCAGTACTTC. This gives the protein CASSLSWGGVYEQYF.

This clonotype was seen at least ten times. The chain combines TRBV5-4 with TRBJ2-1; no firm D call. The CDR3 has 16 residues. The germline V gene encodes CDR1 SGHNT and CDR2 YYREEE (reference sequence). Trimming took off 3 bases at V and 5 bases at J, with 18 bases between the two ends. As DNA, the CDR3 is TGTGCCAGCAGCTCCCGAATGGCGTCAACTAACAATGAGCAGTTCTTC. Amino acids: CASSSRMASTNNEQFF.

The sample holds a few counts of this clonotype. This chain uses TRBV20-1 with TRBJ2-1; 8 bases map to TRBD2. The CDR3 has 15 amino acids. CDR1 DFQATT and CDR2 SNEGSKA come from the germline V gene (reference sequence). V trimming: 2 bases; J trimming: 7 bases; junction bases outside the gene matches: 10. Here the CDR3 reads CSARHAGGRNNEQFF. CDR3 bases: TGCAGTGCTAGACATGCGGGGGGCCGTAATAATGAGCAGTTCTTC.

By its share, this clonotype is medium-sized. This rearrangement joins TRBV12-3 or TRBV12-4 to TRBJ1-2; D uncertain. V was shortened by 3 bases and J by 5 bases, with 7 bases between the two germline ends. This CDR3 is 12 amino acids long. The CDR3 DNA reads TGTGCCAGCAGTTTTGAGGGTTATGGCTACACCTTC. Its translation is CASSFEGYGYTF.

This clonotype showed up just a few times. The CDR3 region has the DNA TGTGCCAGCAGCCTCGGGACTAGCGGGGCTCGCTACGAGCAGTACTTC. Amino acids: CASSLGTSGARYEQYF. The V gene is TRBV7-2, the J gene TRBJ2-7; the match to TRBD2 covers 13 bases. This CDR3 is built from 16 residues. Germline V lookup: CDR1 SGHTA, CDR2 FQGNSA. V dropped 5 bases and J dropped 3; count of bases not matched to a gene: 7. Full variable domain (remainder filled in from reference TRBV7-2 and TRBJ2-7): GAGVSQSPSNKVTEKGKDVELRCDPISGHTALYWYRQSLGQGLEFLIYFQGNSAPDKSGLPSDRFSAERTGGSVSTLTIQRTQQEDSAVYLCASSLGTSGARYEQYFGPGTRLTVT.

This clonotype was seen a few times. This rearrangement joins TRBV9 to TRBJ2-3; D gene unclear. V lost 3 bases and J lost 6, with 11 bases in between. Germline CDR1 and CDR2: SGDLS and YYNGEE. This CDR3 is built from 13 residues. In DNA, the CDR3 is TGTGCCAGCAGCGGAGGTCCCTCCGATACGCAGTATTTT. Protein sequence: CASSGGPSDTQYF.

This clonotype has a handful of counts. The rearrangement joins TRBV28 to TRBJ1-1; D ambiguous. V lost 5 bases and J lost 11, with 21 bases in between. This CDR3 comprises 14 residues. Per the germline V gene, CDR1 is MDHEN and CDR2 is SYDVKM. CDR3 protein: CASSPAQLGGYAFF. For the CDR3, the DNA is TGTGCCAGCAGTCCAGCCCAACTGGGAGGATATGCTTTCTTT. The variable domain in full, completed from reference TRBV28 and TRBJ1-1, reads DVKVTQSSRYLVKRTGEKVFLECVQDMDHENMFWYRQDPGLGLRLIYFSYDVKMKEKGDIPEGYSVSREKKERFSLILESASTNQTSMYLCASSPAQLGGYAFFGQGTRLTVV.

This clonotype was recorded at least ten times. The genes are TRBV7-2 and TRBJ2-2, with D hard to call. The CDR3 consists of 15 residues. V was pared by 0 bases and J by 5 bases, with 10 bases between. Per the germline V gene, CDR1 is SGHTA and CDR2 is FQGNSA. CDR3 amino acids: CASSLALFGTGELFF. In DNA, the CDR3 is TGTGCCAGCAGCTTAGCTCTGTTCGGTACCGGGGAGCTGTTTTTT.

This clonotype was seen ten or more times. The chain has TRBV24-1 and TRBJ1-2; D ambiguous. V shed 4 bases and J shed 1 base, with 9 bases lying between them. The CDR3 loop spans 14 amino acids. Germline V gene sequence: CDR1 KGHDR, CDR2 SFDVKD. CDR3 in amino acids: CATSEAGSNYGYTF. Written as DNA, the CDR3 is TGTGCCACCAGTGAGGCCGGGAGTAACTATGGCTACACCTTC.

A few counts support this clonotype. The chain couples TRBV19 to TRBJ2-3; 7 bases align to TRBD2. CDR1 and CDR2 from the germline V gene are LNHDA and SQIVND (reference sequence). This CDR3 is 14 amino acids long. The ends lost 5 bases at V and 4 bases at J; junction bases unmatched: 6. CDR3 DNA: TGTGCCAGTAGTTCCCGACTAGCAGCAGATACGCAGTATTTT. It is translated as CASSSRLAADTQYF.

In regard to this clonotype: This may come from a read error, since a much larger clone is one base off. The chain employs TRBV7-2 and TRBJ2-1; the D is unclear. The CDR3 sequence is 12 residues long. The ends were cut back, 1 base at V and 6 bases at J, with 4 bases in the middle. Germline V gene sequence: CDR1 SGHTA, CDR2 FQGNSA. The CDR3 DNA reads as TGTGCCAGCAGCTTAGTCGGCAATGAGCAGTTCTTC. Amino acids: CASSLVGNEQFF.

The chain combines TRBV24-1 with TRBJ2-3; D is unresolved. The CDR3 loop spans 14 amino acids. Per the germline V gene, CDR1 is KGHDR and CDR2 is SFDVKD. V was cut by 4 bases and J by 2 bases, with 9 bases left in between. The CDR3 DNA follows: TGTGCCACCAGTGACTTGGGTCCCACAGATACGCAGTATTTT. Translation: CATSDLGPTDTQYF.